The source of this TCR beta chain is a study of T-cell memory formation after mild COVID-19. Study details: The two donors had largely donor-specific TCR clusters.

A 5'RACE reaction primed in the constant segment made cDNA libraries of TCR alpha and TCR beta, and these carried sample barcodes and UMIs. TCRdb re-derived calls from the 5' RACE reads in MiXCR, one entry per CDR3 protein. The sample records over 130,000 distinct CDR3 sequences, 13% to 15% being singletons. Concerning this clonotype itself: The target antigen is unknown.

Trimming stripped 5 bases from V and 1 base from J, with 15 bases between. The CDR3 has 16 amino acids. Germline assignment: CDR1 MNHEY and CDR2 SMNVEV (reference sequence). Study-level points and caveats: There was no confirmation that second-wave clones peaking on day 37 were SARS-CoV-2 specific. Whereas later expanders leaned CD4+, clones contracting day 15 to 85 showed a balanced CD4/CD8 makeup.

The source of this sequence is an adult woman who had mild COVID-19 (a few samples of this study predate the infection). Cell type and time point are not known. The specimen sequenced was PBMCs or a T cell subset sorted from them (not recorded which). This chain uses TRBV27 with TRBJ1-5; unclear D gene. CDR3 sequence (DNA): TGTGCCAGCAGTCCCTTTTCGGGGTTGAGCAATCAGCCCCAGCATTTT. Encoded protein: CASSPFSGLSNQPQHF.